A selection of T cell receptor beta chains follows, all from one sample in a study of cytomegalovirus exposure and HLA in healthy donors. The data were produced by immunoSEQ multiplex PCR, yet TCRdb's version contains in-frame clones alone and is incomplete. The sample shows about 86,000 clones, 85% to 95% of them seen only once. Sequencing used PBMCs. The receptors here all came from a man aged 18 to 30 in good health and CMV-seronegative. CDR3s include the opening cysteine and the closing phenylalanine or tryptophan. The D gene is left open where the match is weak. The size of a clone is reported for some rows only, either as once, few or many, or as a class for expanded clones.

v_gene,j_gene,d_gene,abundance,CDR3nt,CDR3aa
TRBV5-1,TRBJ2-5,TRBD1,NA,TGCGCCAGCAGCTTGGGGGCAGGGGGAAGTGAGACCCAGTACTTC,CASSLGAGGSETQYF
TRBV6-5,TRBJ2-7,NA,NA,TGTGCCAGCAGCCCGCGGGGAGGGGGTTACGAGCAGTACTTC,CASSPRGGGYEQYF
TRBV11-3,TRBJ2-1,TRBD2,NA,TGTGCCAGCAGTCGGATTAGCGGGACCAATGAGCAGTTCTTC,CASSRISGTNEQFF
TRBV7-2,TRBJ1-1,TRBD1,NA,TGTGCCAGCAGCTTAGCCGCGGACAGGGCTAACACTGAAGCTTTCTTT,CASSLAADRANTEAFF
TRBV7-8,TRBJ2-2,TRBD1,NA,TGTGCCAGCAGCTTTAGGACAGGGGGTACCGGGGAGCTGTTTTTT,CASSFRTGGTGELFF
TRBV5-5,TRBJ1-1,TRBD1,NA,TGTGCCAGCAGCTTGGGCAGGGGGAATGAAGCTTTCTTT,CASSLGRGNEAFF
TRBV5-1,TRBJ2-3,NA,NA,TGCGCCAGCAGCTTTGGGGGCGGCGATACGCAGTATTTT,CASSFGGGDTQYF
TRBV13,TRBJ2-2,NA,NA,TGTGCCAGCAGCTTAGCCTTCACCGGGGAGCTGTTTTTT,CASSLAFTGELFF
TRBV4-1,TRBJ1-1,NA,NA,TGCGCCAGCAGCCCAAGAGATCCGGGGAACACTGAAGCTTTCTTT,CASSPRDPGNTEAFF
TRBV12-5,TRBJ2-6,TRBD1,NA,TGTGCTAGTGGTTTGTCCGACAGGGGCTCTGGGGCCAACGTCCTGACTTTC,CASGLSDRGSGANVLTF
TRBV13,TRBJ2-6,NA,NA,TGTGCCAGCAGCTTACTGACAGCTGGGGCCAACGTCCTGACTTTC,CASSLLTAGANVLTF
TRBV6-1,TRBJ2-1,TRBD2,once,TGTGCCAGCAGTGCCAGCGGGGGCTCCTACAATGAGCAGTTCTTC,CASSASGGSYNEQFF
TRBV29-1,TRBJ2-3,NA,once,TGCAGCGCCGCTCAGTTGAGCACAGATACGCAGTATTTT,CSAAQLSTDTQYF
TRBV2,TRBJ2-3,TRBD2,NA,TGTGCCAGCAGTGATGGCGGGAGGGCCGGAGATACGCAGTATTTT,CASSDGGRAGDTQYF
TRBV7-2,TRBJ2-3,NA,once,TGTGCCAGCAGCTTAGCGCGGCGAGGAGATACGCAGTATTTT,CASSLARRGDTQYF
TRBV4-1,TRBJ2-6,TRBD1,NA,TGCGCCAGCAGCCGTCAATGGGGACAGGGAAGGTCTGGGGCCAACGTCCTGACTTTC,CASSRQWGQGRSGANVLTF
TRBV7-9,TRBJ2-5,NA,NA,TGTGCCAGCAGCTTAGCACCGGGGGAAGAGACCCAGTACTTC,CASSLAPGEETQYF
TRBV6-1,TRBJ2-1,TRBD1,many,TGTGCCAGCAGTGAGACAGGGGGCTCATACAATGAGCAGTTCTTC,CASSETGGSYNEQFF
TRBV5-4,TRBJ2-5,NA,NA,TGTGCCAGCAGCTTGTCTAGGGGATGGGTCCAAGAGACCCAGTACTTC,CASSLSRGWVQETQYF
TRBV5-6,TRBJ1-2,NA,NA,TGTGCCAGCAGCTTGGCAGGGTTTGTCAACTATGGCTACACCTTC,CASSLAGFVNYGYTF
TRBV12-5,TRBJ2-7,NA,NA,TGTGCTAGTGGTTTGGGAGGGGGGGACTCCTACGAGCAGTACTTC,CASGLGGGDSYEQYF
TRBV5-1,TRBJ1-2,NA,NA,TGCGCCAGCAGCTTGGTTAGCGATTATGGCTACACCTTC,CASSLVSDYGYTF
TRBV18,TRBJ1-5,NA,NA,TGTGCCAGCTCACCACCGGGGCAGGAATTGCCCCAGCATTTT,CASSPPGQELPQHF
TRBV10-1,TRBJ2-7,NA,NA,TGCGCCAGCAGTGCCATCGACAGAACCTACGAGCAGTACTTC,CASSAIDRTYEQYF
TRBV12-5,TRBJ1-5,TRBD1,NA,TGTGCTAGTGATCCCGGGACAGGGAACAATCAGCCCCAGCATTTT,CASDPGTGNNQPQHF
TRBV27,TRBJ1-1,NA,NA,TGTGCCAGCAGGAGGAGGGAGAACACTGAAGCTTTCTTT,CASRRRENTEAFF
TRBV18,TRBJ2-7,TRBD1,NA,TGTGCCAGCTCACTTGGACAGGGGACCTACGAGCAGTACTTC,CASSLGQGTYEQYF
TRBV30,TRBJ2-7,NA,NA,TGTGCCCGTGGGGCGACCTCCTACGAGCAGTACTTC,CARGATSYEQYF
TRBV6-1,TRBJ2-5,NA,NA,TGTGCCAGCAGCTCAGGGGTACAAGAGACCCAGTACTTC,CASSSGVQETQYF
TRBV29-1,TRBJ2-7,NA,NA,TGCAGCGTTGAAGTACCTGGAGACAGGCACTACGAGCAGTACTTC,CSVEVPGDRHYEQYF
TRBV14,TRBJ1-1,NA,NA,TGTGCCAGCAGCCAGCGCTTCCAGGGGCTCACTGAAGCTTTCTTT,CASSQRFQGLTEAFF
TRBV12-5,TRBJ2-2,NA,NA,TGTGCTAGTGGTTTGATAGACACCGGGGAGCTGTTTTTT,CASGLIDTGELFF
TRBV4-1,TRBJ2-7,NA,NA,TGCGCCAGCAGCAGCGGACTAACCTACGAGCAGTACTTC,CASSSGLTYEQYF
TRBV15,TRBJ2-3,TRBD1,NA,TGTGCCACCAGCAGAGAGGGGACAGGGGCCCCGAATACGCAGTATTTT,CATSREGTGAPNTQYF
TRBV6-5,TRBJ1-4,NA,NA,TGTGCCAGCAGTTACCTGGGCTCTAATGAAAAACTGTTTTTT,CASSYLGSNEKLFF
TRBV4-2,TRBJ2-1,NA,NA,TGTGCCAGCAGCCAAGTTCAAGCGGCCCCCTACAATGAGCAGTTCTTC,CASSQVQAAPYNEQFF
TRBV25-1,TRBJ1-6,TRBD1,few,TGTGCCAGCAGCGACCCCGGGACAGCAAATTCACCCCTCCACTTT,CASSDPGTANSPLHF
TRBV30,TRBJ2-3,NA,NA,TGTGCCTGGACCCGCGGGACGGGAGATACGCAGTATTTT,CAWTRGTGDTQYF
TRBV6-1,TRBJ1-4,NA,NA,TGTGCCAGCAATGTCCATAATGAAAAACTGTTTTTT,CASNVHNEKLFF
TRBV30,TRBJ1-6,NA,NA,TGTGCCTGGAGTTTATCGGGGAATTCACCCCTCCACTTT,CAWSLSGNSPLHF
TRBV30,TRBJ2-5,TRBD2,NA,TGTGCCTGGAGTGTGGGGGGGTACCAGTACTTC,CAWSVGGYQYF
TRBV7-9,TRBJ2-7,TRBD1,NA,TGTGCCAGCAGCGCCAGGACAGGGGGATTTCACGAGCAGTACTTC,CASSARTGGFHEQYF
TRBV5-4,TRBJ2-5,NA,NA,TGTGCCAGCAGCCCCGGCCGGGAGTTGTTGGAGACCCAGTACTTC,CASSPGRELLETQYF
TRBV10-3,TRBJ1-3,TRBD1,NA,TGTGCCATCAGTTCTGCCCGGACAGGCGATTACTCTGGAAACACCATATATTTT,CAISSARTGDYSGNTIYF
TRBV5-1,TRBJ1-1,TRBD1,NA,TGCGCCAGCAGCCCAGGGACAGGTTTCGAAGCTTTCTTT,CASSPGTGFEAFF
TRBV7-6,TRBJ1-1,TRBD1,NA,TGTGCCAGCAGCACTCCCCGGGACAGGGCTGGTGAAGCTTTCTTT,CASSTPRDRAGEAFF
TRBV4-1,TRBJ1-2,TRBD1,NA,TGCGCCAGCAGCCCCGCGACAGGGTTAGGCTACACCTTC,CASSPATGLGYTF
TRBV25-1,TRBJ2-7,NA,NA,TGTGCCAGCGGATTAGGGACATTGGGGGGGGAGCAGTACTTC,CASGLGTLGGEQYF
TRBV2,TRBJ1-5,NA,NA,TGTGCCAGCAGGGGGGAGGGCAATCAGCCCCAGCATTTT,CASRGEGNQPQHF
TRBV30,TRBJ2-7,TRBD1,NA,TGTGCCTGGAGTGGGGGGACAGTAGGGGAGCAGTACTTC,CAWSGGTVGEQYF
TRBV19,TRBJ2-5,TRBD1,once,TGTGCCAGTAGTGACTGGACAGGGGTCTTAGGGACCCAGTACTTC,CASSDWTGVLGTQYF
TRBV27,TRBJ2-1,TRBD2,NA,TGTGCCAGCAGTTTGGGGACTAGCGGAGGGGAGTATGAGCAGTTCTTC,CASSLGTSGGEYEQFF